This T cell receptor beta chain was sequenced during a study of blood T cell repertoires in COVID-19. Study at large: Sites in the United States, Italy and Spain provided acute and convalescent COVID-19 samples.

How the authors handled the data: Nucleated cell number was recorded as an estimate derived from reference gene primer amplification. The assay was immunoSEQ multiplex PCR, and TCRdb's table has in-frame clones only and misses some. V, J and clone size derive from that table, while D and trimming were established from the DNA sequence. The sample lists about 130,000 clones, around 74% seen once, with roughly 5.5% in the top ten. Germline V gives CDR1 MNHEY, CDR2 SVGAGI. The ends were cut back, 7 bases at V and 1 base at J, with 11 bases in the middle. The CDR3 is 14 amino acids. Sequenced: peripheral blood. The clonotype originates from a man aged 55 to 70 with acute or convalescent COVID-19. The J gene is TRBJ1-3, the V gene TRBV6-5, with a weak D call TRBD1 (5 bases). The CDR3 reads CASTQGGSGNTIYF. The CDR3 region has the DNA TGTGCCAGCACCCAGGGTGGGTCTGGAAACACCATATATTTT.